A single sample is the source of the 20 T cell receptor beta chains below, sequenced in a study of CD8+ T cells in alopecia areata. Extraction and reverse transcription of RNA yielded cDNA as the sequencing template. Assay used: immunoSEQ multiplex PCR; TCRdb lists only in-frame clones, some missing. In the table there are about 250,000 clones, 45% to 70% of which are singletons. The treatment here: oral pan-JAK inhibitor, 5-10 mg twice daily. Source: CD4+ T cells sorted from blood, taken at approximately week 52, from a patient treated with tofacitinib. All receptors derive from a human donor with alopecia areata.

The genes are TRBV30 and TRBJ1-5; 7 bases fit TRBD1. CDR1 and CDR2 from the germline V gene are GTSNPN and SVGIG (reference sequence). The CDR3 runs 15 residues. Germline trimming cut 0 bases from V and 6 bases from J; bases unmatched to any gene: 8. The CDR3 DNA sequence: TGTGCCTGGAGTGTAAAGGACAGGTTGTCTCAGCCCCAGCATTTT. Its translation is CAWSVKDRLSQPQHF. Full variable domain (missing parts from reference TRBV30 and TRBJ1-5): SQTIHQWPATLVQPVGSPLSLECTVEGTSNPNLYWYRQAAGRGLQLLFYSVGIGQISSEVPQNLSASRPQDRQFILSSKKLLLSDSGFYLCAWSVKDRLSQPQHFGDGTRLSIL.

This clone was seen only a few times. The genes are TRBV4-2 and TRBJ1-2; D gene uncertain. V lost 0 bases and J lost 2, with 4 bases in between. Germline assignment: CDR1 LGHNA and CDR2 YNFKEQ. The CDR3 covers 13 residues. CDR3 DNA: TGTGCCAGCAGCCAAGATCAGAACTATGGCTACACCTTC. Its protein is CASSQDQNYGYTF.

The V gene is TRBV28, the J gene TRBJ2-7, with 14 bases matching TRBD2. Trimming took 4 bases from V and 4 from J; bases not matched to a gene: 3. Germline CDR1 MDHEN, CDR2 SYDVKM. CDR3 length: 15 residues. In DNA form, the CDR3 reads TGTGCCAGCAGTTCCCGACTAGCGGGGGGGTACGAGCAGTACTTC. It specifies CASSSRLAGGYEQYF. Supplemented by reference TRBV28 and TRBJ2-7, the full variable domain reads DVKVTQSSRYLVKRTGEKVFLECVQDMDHENMFWYRQDPGLGLRLIYFSYDVKMKEKGDIPEGYSVSREKKERFSLILESASTNQTSMYLCASSSRLAGGYEQYFGPGTRLTVT.

The V gene is TRBV9, the J gene TRBJ2-5; no definite D call. This CDR3 comprises 13 residues. The V gene lost 2 bases and the J gene lost 4 bases, with 9 bases spanning the gap. From germline, CDR1 is SGDLS and CDR2 YYNGEE. CDR3 sequence: CASSVGRLETQYF. The CDR3 DNA is TGTGCCAGCAGCGTTGGTAGACTAGAGACCCAGTACTTC.

The rearrangement uses TRBV7-8 and TRBJ2-3; unclear D gene. Germline-derived CDR1 and CDR2 are SGHVS and FQNEAQ. This CDR3 has 12 residues. Between the trimmed V and J ends, which lost 10 bases and 7 bases, there was a span of 15 bases. CDR3 loop: CAIVTIFNTQYF. CDR3 DNA sequence: TGTGCCATTGTGACAATTTTTAATACGCAGTATTTT. Full variable domain (rest looked up from reference TRBV7-8 and TRBJ2-3): GAGVSQSPRYKVAKRGQDVALRCDPISGHVSLFWYQQALGQGPEFLTYFQNEAQLDKSGLPSDRFFAERPEGSVSTLKIQRTQQEDSAVYLCAIVTIFNTQYFGPGTRLTVL.

The chain joins TRBV6-5 to TRBJ2-4; D may be TRBD2 (6 bases). CDR1 and CDR2 from the germline V gene are MNHEY and SVGAGI. The CDR3 is made up of 16 amino acids. The V end lost 0 bases, the J end lost 7 bases, and 16 bases lay between the germline ends. This CDR3 is CASSYSTIGGGNIQYF. CDR3 coding DNA: TGTGCCAGCAGTTACTCGACTATCGGGGGTGGGAACATTCAGTACTTC.

This clone was seen a single time. V is TRBV9 and J is TRBJ2-1; no firm D call. Trimming stripped 0 bases from V and 4 bases from J, with 8 bases between. Germline V gene data show CDR1 as SGDLS and CDR2 as YYNGEE. The CDR3 totals 14 residues. The CDR3 sequence: CASSVATRYNEQFF. DNA for the CDR3: TGTGCCAGCAGCGTAGCTACACGGTACAATGAGCAGTTCTTC.

This clone was observed a few times. The CDR3 sequence is CSVTGVEQYF. The CDR3 coding sequence is TGCAGCGTTACAGGGGTCGAGCAGTACTTC. The chain links TRBV29-1 to TRBJ2-7; TRBD1 matches at 7 bases. The V gene's germline CDR1 is SQVTM and CDR2 ANQGSEA. CDR3 length: 10 amino acids. V shed 5 bases and J 6 bases; nucleotides not matched to a gene: 1.

The chain's CDR3 is CASSPRDRVTGTEAFF. The CDR3 coding sequence is TGTGCCAGCAGCCCACGGGACAGGGTGACAGGCACTGAAGCTTTCTTT. The rearrangement links TRBV9 to TRBJ1-1; TRBD1 agrees at 9 bases. This CDR3 is 16 amino acids long. Germline loops: CDR1 SGDLS, CDR2 YYNGEE. V gave up 4 bases and J gave up 4 bases; unmatched junction bases: 11.

The rearrangement joins TRBV5-6 to TRBJ1-2; D gene unclear. Looked up from germline, CDR1 is SGHDT and CDR2 is YYEEEE. The CDR3 runs to 13 residues. V was pared by 4 bases and J by 4 bases, with 11 bases between. The CDR3 bases are TGTGCCAGCAGCGGCACCGTAAGCTATGGCTACACCTTC. Translating gives CASSGTVSYGYTF.

The CDR3 loop is CASSLSYNEQFF. The CDR3 DNA reads TGTGCCAGCAGCCTCTCCTACAATGAGCAGTTCTTC. The J gene is TRBJ2-1, the V gene TRBV7-2; D is undetermined. The CDR3 spans 12 residues. Trimming took 5 bases from V and 0 from J, leaving 2 bases between them. CDR1 and CDR2 from the germline V gene are SGHTA and FQGNSA.

This clone was counted only a few times. The rearrangement links TRBV7-9 to TRBJ2-1, with 10 bases lining up with TRBD2. The CDR3 consists of 15 residues. J gave up 9 bases and V 1 base, and 6 bases lay outside the gene matches. The germline CDR1 and CDR2 sequences are SEHNR and FQNEAQ (reference sequence). In DNA form, the CDR3 reads TGTGCCAGCAGCTTAGTCGCAGCGGGGGGGATTGAGCAGTTCTTC. This encodes CASSLVAAGGIEQFF.

V is TRBV2 and J is TRBJ2-1, with TRBD2 matching 7 bases. Trimming removed 6 bases from V and 9 bases from J; junction bases left unmatched: 11. Germline V lookup: CDR1 SNHLY, CDR2 FYNNEI. The CDR3 totals 14 residues. CDR3 nucleotides: TGTGCCAGCAGAGAGGGCGGGGGACCGGGTGAGCAGTTCTTC. Its protein product is CASREGGGPGEQFF.

This clone was observed a few times. This chain uses TRBV29-1 with TRBJ2-7; maybe TRBD1 (6 bases). CDR1 and CDR2 from the germline V gene are SQVTM and ANQGSEA. CDR3 length equals 13 residues. Deletions cut 3 bases from V and 5 bases from J, with 14 bases between. The CDR3 here is CSVDVQGSNEQYF. As DNA, the CDR3 is TGCAGCGTTGATGTGCAGGGGAGCAACGAGCAGTACTTC.

Ten or more counts support this clone. This chain links TRBV12-5 with TRBJ1-1; 8 bases match TRBD1. The CDR3 covers 13 residues. The V segment lost 5 bases and the J segment 4 bases; nucleotides outside the gene matches: 3. CDR1 and CDR2 from the germline V gene are LGHNT and FRNRAP. CDR3 coding DNA: TGTGCTAGTGGTCTAACAGGGGGCACTGAAGCTTTCTTT. Translating it yields CASGLTGGTEAFF.

The chain is built from TRBV25-1 and TRBJ1-2; TRBD1 might be the D (6 bases). V lost 1 base to trimming and J lost 8 bases, with 11 bases between them. Germline V gene sequence: CDR1 MGHDK, CDR2 SYGVNS. The CDR3 has 13 residues. CDR3 bases: TGTGCCAGCAGTGAATCGTGGACAGCCGGCTACACCTTC. This encodes CASSESWTAGYTF.

V is TRBV2 and J is TRBJ2-5; D gene unclear. This CDR3 spans 12 amino acids. The V end lost 5 bases, the J end lost 5 bases, and 9 bases lay between the germline ends. CDR1 and CDR2 (germline): SNHLY, FYNNEI. The CDR3 protein is CASSRMRETQYF. DNA of the CDR3: TGTGCCAGCAGTCGAATGCGGGAGACCCAGTACTTC.

V and J are TRBV29-1 and TRBJ2-5; 14 nucleotides agree with TRBD2. Trimming removed 6 bases from V and 4 bases from J; junction bases left unmatched: 16. Germline lookup yields CDR1 SQVTM and CDR2 ANQGSEA. This CDR3 spans 18 amino acids. In DNA, the CDR3 is TGCAGCGTCATGGGACTAGCGGGGGAGCCCCTATTGCTAGAGACCCAGTACTTC. It yields the protein CSVMGLAGEPLLLETQYF.

This clone has only a few counts. The chain couples TRBV29-1 to TRBJ2-1; possibly TRBD2 for D (6 bases). The CDR3 has 12 residues. Per the germline V gene, CDR1 is SQVTM and CDR2 is ANQGSEA. The germline V and J ends were trimmed by 7 bases and 2 bases, with 9 bases remaining between them. CDR3 residues: CSGRLAYNEQFF. The CDR3 nucleotides read TGCAGCGGTCGACTAGCCTACAATGAGCAGTTCTTC.

The chain uses TRBV2 and TRBJ2-1; TRBD2 matches at 7 bases. V was clipped by 2 bases and J by 2 bases; unmatched bases: 6. Germline-derived CDR1 and CDR2 are SNHLY and FYNNEI. CDR3 length: 16 residues. The CDR3: CASSETRLAAYNEQFF. Here the CDR3 DNA reads TGTGCCAGCAGTGAAACTCGGCTAGCGGCCTACAATGAGCAGTTCTTC.